The entry below gives a single T cell receptor beta chain sequence along with its context. Antigen specificity is unknown. Both 60 Vbeta primers and 13 Jbeta primers went into the PCR. Assay used: immunoSEQ multiplex PCR; TCRdb lists only in-frame clones, some missing. The sample shows roughly 150,000 clones, about 85% of them seen only once. This CDR3 is 15 amino acids long. Germline V gene sequence: CDR1 MNHNS, CDR2 SASEGT. Trimming removed 6 bases from V and 0 bases from J, with 14 bases in between. The entry originates in a study of cytomegalovirus exposure and HLA in healthy donors. Whole-study results and caveats: There were several of the most significant clusters that appeared linked to common viral pathogens in a later analysis. Some public TCRs appeared in many individuals, while most sequences were rare.

At the time of sampling, donors were nominally healthy, though unrecorded immune exposures were likely. Sequences were obtained from PBMCs. The sequence came from a young man in good health and CMV-seropositive. The chain couples TRBV6-1 to TRBJ1-2, with D unclear. CDR3: CASSELSGSNYGYTF. CDR3 sequence (DNA): TGTGCCAGCAGCGAACTTAGCGGATCTAACTATGGCTACACCTTC.